This T cell receptor (beta chain) was sequenced during a study of blood T cells in healthy people across ages. Study-level results: Naive CD4+ cell counts and diversity both ran higher in long-lived than in aged donors. Donor CMV status was unknown, possibly confounding expanded clonotype changes.

In the case of this clonotype: Its antigen is not known.

Isolated PBMCs totaled at least 7 million in each sample. Then a second PCR, running about 7 to 11 cycles, was carried out with a sample-barcoded 5' primer and a J-beta primer mix. TCRdb processed the 5' RACE reads anew with MiXCR; each CDR3 protein has one entry. The sample holds roughly 790,000 distinct CDR3 sequences, approximately 39% seen once. The sequence was obtained from an older woman in good health. Material for sequencing was blood.

The CDR3 DNA sequence: TGTGCCACCAGTGATGGACAGGTTGGAAAGTACGAGCAGTACTTC. Translated, it gives CATSDGQVGKYEQYF. The chain carries TRBV24-1 and TRBJ2-7; 7 bases agree with TRBD1. Trimming took 3 bases from V and 4 from J; bases not matched to a gene: 8. The germline V gene has CDR1 KGHDR and CDR2 SFDVKD. The CDR3 has 15 residues.